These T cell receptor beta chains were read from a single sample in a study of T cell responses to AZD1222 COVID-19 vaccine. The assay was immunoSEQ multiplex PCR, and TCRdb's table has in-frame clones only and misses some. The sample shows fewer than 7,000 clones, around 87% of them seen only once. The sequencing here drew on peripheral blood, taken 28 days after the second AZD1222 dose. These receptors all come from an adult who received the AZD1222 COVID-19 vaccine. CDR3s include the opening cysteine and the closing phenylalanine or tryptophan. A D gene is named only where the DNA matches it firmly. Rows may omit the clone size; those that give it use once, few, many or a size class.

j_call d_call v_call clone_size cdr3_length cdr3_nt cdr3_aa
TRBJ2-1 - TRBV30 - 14 TGTGCCTGGAGTGTTCTCGACAGATACAATGAGCAGTTCTTC CAWSVLDRYNEQFF
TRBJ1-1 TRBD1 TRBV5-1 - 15 TGCGCCAGCAAAGCCACGCGGACAGGGGGGACTGAAGCTTTCTTT CASKATRTGGTEAFF
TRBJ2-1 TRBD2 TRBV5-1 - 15 TGCGCCAGCAGCTTGGCCACTAGCGGCTACAATGAGCAGTTCTTC CASSLATSGYNEQFF
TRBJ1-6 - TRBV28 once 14 TGTGCCAGCACCCAGGACAGAAATAATTCACCCCTCCACTTT CASTQDRNNSPLHF
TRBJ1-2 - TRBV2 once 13 TGTGCCAGCAGGGGGAGGGGGAACTATGGCTACACCTTC CASRGRGNYGYTF
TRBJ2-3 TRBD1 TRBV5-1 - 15 TGCGCCAGCAGCTCCTTTGGACAGGGGAAAGATACGCAGTATTTT CASSSFGQGKDTQYF
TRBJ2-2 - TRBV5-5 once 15 TGTGCCAGCAGCTCCGAGTTGTGGAACACCGGGGAGCTGTTTTTT CASSSELWNTGELFF
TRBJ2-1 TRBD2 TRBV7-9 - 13 TGTGCCAGCAGCGCTCAGCTAGCGGCCCTGCAGTTCTTC CASSAQLAALQFF
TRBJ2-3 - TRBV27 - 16 TGTGCCAGCAGTTTATCGACGGTAAACCCCACAGATACGCAGTATTTT CASSLSTVNPTDTQYF
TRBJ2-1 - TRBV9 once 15 TGTGCCAGCAGCCCTTCCCGGGGGGCATTAAATGAGCAGTTCTTC CASSPSRGALNEQFF
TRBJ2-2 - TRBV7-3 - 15 TGTGCCAGCAGCCCCCAAATAATAGGGCAGGGGGAGCTGTTTTTT CASSPQIIGQGELFF
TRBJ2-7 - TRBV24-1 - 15 TGTGCCACCAGTGATCCAACCCGGGGAGCCTACGAGCAGTACTTC CATSDPTRGAYEQYF
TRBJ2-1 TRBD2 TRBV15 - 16 TGTGCCACCAGCAGAGGACTAGCGGGAGGGTCCCATGAGCAGTTCTTC CATSRGLAGGSHEQFF
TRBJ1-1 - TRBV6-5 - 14 TGTGCCAGCAGTTACGAGACGGTGAACACTGAAGCTTTCTTT CASSYETVNTEAFF
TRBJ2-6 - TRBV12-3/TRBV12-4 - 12 TGTGCCAGCAGTTGGTCAGCCAACGTCCTGACTTTC CASSWSANVLTF
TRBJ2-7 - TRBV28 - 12 TGTGCCAGCAGTTATCCTTTGAACGAGCAGTACTTC CASSYPLNEQYF
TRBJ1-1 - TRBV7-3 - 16 TGTGCCAGCAGCTCCGGTCTCGTCAGGTGGAGCACTGAAGCTTTCTTT CASSSGLVRWSTEAFF
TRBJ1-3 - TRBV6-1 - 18 TGTGCCAGCAGTGAAATGTCGGCAGGGCACCTCTCTGGAAACACCATATATTTT CASSEMSAGHLSGNTIYF
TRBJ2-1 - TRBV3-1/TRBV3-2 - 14 TGTGCCAGCAGCCACTCATTGGGATACAATGAGCAGTTCTTC CASSHSLGYNEQFF
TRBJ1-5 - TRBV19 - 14 TGTGCCAGTAGTCCCATGGGGGTAGGGCAGCCCCAGCATTTT CASSPMGVGQPQHF
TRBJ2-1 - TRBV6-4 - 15 TGTGCCAGCAGTGACTCATTCAGGGGAGGCAATGAGCAGTTCTTC CASSDSFRGGNEQFF
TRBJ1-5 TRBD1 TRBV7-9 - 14 TGTGCCAGCAGCACAGGGGGCGTTTGGCAGCCCCAGCATTTT CASSTGGVWQPQHF
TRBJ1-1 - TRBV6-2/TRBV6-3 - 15 TGTGCCAGCAGTTATCCTACAGGGAGGCGGCCTGAAGCTTTCTTT CASSYPTGRRPEAFF
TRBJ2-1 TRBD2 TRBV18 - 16 TGTGCCAGCTCACCACCGGGACTAGTGGACTACAATGAGCAGTTCTTC CASSPPGLVDYNEQFF
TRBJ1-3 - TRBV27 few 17 TGTGCCAGCAGCCCCTTAAACAGGCGCTCCTCTGGAAACACCATATATTTT CASSPLNRRSSGNTIYF
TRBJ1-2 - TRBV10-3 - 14 TGTGCCATCAGTGAGGGTATGCGGGACTATGGCTACACCTTC CAISEGMRDYGYTF
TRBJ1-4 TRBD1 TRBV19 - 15 TGTGCCAGTAGTCTCGGACAGGCAACTAATGAAAAACTGTTTTTT CASSLGQATNEKLFF
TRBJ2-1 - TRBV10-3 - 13 TGTGCCATAAAGGGAGACGGGGACAATGAGCAGTTCTTC CAIKGDGDNEQFF
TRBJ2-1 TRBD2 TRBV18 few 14 TGTGCCAGCCAAAAGACTAGCGGGAGTTATGAGCAGTTCTTC CASQKTSGSYEQFF
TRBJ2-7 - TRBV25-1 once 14 TGTGCCAGCAGTTCCCTCGTCTCTACCTACGAGCAGTACTTC CASSSLVSTYEQYF
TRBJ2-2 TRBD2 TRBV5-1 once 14 TGCGCCAGCAGCTTAGGACTAGCGGGAGGGGAGCTGTTTTTT CASSLGLAGGELFF
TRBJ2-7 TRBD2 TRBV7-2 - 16 TGTGCCAGCAGCTCTCCGGTAGGCGGGAGGAGACGGGAGCAGTACTTC CASSSPVGGRRREQYF
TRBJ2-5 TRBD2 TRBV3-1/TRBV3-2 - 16 TGTGCCAGCAGCCAAGATCTACTAGCGGGAGTAGAGACCCAGTACTTC CASSQDLLAGVETQYF
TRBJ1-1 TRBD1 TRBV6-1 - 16 TGTGCCAGCAGTGGGTGGGGACAGGGGAAAGGCACTGAAGCTTTCTTT CASSGWGQGKGTEAFF
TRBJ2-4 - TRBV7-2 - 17 TGTGCCAGCAGCTTAGCGCTCGGTATCGGGGTGCAAAACATTCAGTACTTC CASSLALGIGVQNIQYF
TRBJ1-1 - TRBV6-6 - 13 TGTGCCAGCAGTCCCCTCGGCCACACTGAAGCTTTCTTT CASSPLGHTEAFF
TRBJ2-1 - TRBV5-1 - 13 TGCGCCAGCAGCTGGGCCCCAGACAATGAGCAGTTCTTC CASSWAPDNEQFF
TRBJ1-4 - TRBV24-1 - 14 TGTGCCACCAGTGATTCTAGGACTAATGAAAAACTGTTTTTT CATSDSRTNEKLFF
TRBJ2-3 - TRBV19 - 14 TGTGCCAGTAGTATGGTCCTTAACGGAGATACGCAGTATTTT CASSMVLNGDTQYF
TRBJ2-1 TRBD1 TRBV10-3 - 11 TGTGCCAACCAGGGGACAGGTGAGCAGTTCTTC CANQGTGEQFF